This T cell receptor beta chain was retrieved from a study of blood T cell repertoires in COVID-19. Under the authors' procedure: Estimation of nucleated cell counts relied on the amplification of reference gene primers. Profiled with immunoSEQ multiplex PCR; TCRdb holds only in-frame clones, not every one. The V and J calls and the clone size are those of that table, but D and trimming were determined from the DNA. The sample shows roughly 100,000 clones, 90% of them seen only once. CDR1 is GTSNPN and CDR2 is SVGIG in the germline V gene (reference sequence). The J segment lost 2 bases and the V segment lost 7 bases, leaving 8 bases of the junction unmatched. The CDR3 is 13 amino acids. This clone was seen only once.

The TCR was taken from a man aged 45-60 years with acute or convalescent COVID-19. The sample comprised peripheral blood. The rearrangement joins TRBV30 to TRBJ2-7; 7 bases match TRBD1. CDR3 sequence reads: CASRTGGPYEQYF. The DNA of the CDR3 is TGTGCCTCCAGGACAGGCGGACCCTACGAGCAGTACTTC.